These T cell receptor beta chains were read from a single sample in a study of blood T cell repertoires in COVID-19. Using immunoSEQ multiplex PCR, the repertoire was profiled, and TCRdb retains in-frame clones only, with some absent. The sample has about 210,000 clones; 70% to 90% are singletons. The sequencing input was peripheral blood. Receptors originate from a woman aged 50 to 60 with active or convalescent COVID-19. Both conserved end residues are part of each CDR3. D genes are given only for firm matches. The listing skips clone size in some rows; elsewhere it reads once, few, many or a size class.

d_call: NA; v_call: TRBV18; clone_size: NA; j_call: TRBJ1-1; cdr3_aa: CASSTGPNTEAFF; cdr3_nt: TGTGCCAGCTCAACAGGTCCGAACACTGAAGCTTTCTTT
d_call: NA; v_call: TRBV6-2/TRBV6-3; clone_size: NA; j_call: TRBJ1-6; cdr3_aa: CASSYSGTTPSPLHF; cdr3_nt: TGTGCCAGCAGTTACTCCGGGACAACCCCTTCACCCCTCCACTTT
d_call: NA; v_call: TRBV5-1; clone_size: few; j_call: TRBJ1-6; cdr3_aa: CASSLEGASGSPLHF; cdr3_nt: TGCGCCAGCAGCTTGGAAGGGGCCTCAGGTTCACCCCTCCACTTT
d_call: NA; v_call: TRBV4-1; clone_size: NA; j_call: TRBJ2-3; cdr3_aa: CASSLLGISTDTQYF; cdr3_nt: TGCGCCAGCAGCCTCCTGGGCATAAGCACAGATACGCAGTATTTT
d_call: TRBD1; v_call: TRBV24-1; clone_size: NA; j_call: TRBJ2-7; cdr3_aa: CATSETGVSEQYF; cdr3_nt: TGTGCCACCAGTGAAACAGGGGTGAGTGAGCAGTACTTC
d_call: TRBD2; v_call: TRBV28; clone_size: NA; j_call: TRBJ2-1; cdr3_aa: CASRLAGGNNEQFF; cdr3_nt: TGTGCCAGCAGACTAGCGGGAGGGAACAATGAGCAGTTCTTC
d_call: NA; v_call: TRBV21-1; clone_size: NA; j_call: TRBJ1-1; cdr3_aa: CASSRDRANTEAFF; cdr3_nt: TGTGCCAGCAGCAGGGACAGGGCGAACACTGAAGCTTTCTTT
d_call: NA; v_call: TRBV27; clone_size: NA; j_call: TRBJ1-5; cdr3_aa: CASRIDSNQPQHF; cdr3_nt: TGTGCCAGCAGAATAGATAGCAATCAGCCCCAGCATTTT
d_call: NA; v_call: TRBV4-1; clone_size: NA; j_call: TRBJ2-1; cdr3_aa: CASSQDGYSLGEQFF; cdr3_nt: TGCGCCAGCAGCCAAGACGGGTACTCCCTGGGTGAGCAGTTCTTC
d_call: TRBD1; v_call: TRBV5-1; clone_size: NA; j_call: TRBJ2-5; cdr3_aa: CASSFRTGPQETQYF; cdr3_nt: TGCGCCAGCAGCTTTCGGACAGGGCCACAAGAGACCCAGTACTTC
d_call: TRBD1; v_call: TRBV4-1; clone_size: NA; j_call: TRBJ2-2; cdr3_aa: CASSPTGKNTGELFF; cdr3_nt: TGCGCCAGCAGCCCGACAGGGAAAAATACCGGGGAGCTGTTTTTT
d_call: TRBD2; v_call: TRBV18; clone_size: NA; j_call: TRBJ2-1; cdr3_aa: CASSPGLADYNEQFF; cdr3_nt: TGTGCCAGCTCGCCGGGACTAGCGGACTACAATGAGCAGTTCTTC
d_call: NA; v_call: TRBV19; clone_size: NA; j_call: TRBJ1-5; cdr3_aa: CASSMAVGGNQPQHF; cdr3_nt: TGTGCCAGTAGTATGGCCGTCGGGGGAAATCAGCCCCAGCATTTT
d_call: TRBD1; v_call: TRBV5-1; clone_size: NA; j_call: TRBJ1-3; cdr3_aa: CASSDGTASGNTIYF; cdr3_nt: TGCGCCAGCAGCGACGGGACAGCCTCTGGAAACACCATATATTTT
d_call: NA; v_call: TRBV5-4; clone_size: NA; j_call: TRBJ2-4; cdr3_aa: CASSLKGFSDIQYF; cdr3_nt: TGTGCCAGCAGCTTGAAGGGGTTCTCGGACATTCAGTACTTC
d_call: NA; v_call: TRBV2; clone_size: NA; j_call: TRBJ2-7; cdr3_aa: CASSLHPLGSSYEQYF; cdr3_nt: TGTGCCAGCAGCCTACACCCACTAGGTAGCTCCTACGAGCAGTACTTC